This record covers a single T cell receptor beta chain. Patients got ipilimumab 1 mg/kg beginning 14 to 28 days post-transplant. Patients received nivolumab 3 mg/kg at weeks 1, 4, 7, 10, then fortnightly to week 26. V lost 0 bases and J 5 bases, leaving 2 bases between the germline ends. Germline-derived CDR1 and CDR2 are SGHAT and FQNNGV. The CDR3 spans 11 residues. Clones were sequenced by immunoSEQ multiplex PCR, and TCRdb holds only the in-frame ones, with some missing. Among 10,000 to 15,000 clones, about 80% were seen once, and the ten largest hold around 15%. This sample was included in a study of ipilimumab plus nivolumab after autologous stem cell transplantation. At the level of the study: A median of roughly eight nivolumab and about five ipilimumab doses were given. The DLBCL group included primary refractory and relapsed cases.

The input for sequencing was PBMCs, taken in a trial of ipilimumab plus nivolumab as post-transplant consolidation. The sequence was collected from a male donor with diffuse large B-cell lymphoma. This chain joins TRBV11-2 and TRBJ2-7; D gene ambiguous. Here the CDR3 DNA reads TGTGCCAGCAGCTTAGAGAACGAGCAGTACTTC. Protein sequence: CASSLENEQYF.